These T cell receptor beta chains were read from a single sample in a study of blood T cell repertoires in COVID-19. Sequencing used immunoSEQ multiplex PCR; TCRdb keeps in-frame clones, though not all of them. The sample includes under 300,000 clones, 70% to 90% of them seen just once. Material for sequencing was peripheral blood. The receptors were sampled from a woman in her 70s with COVID-19, enrolled during active disease. The CDR3 runs from the conserved cysteine through the conserved F or W. A D gene is named only where the DNA matches it firmly. Expanded clones are given a class, and other clones once, few, many or no size at all.

D	J	size	V	length	CDR3	DNA
NA	TRBJ2-7	NA	TRBV5-4	14	CASSLGFKGDEQYF	TGTGCCAGCAGCTTGGGGTTTAAAGGGGACGAGCAGTACTTC
NA	TRBJ2-2	NA	TRBV18	15	CATKVGFGSAGELFF	TGTGCCACCAAGGTTGGATTTGGGAGCGCCGGGGAGCTGTTTTTT
NA	TRBJ1-2	NA	TRBV6-5	13	CASSPTGRSGYTF	TGTGCCAGCAGTCCTACAGGGAGAAGTGGCTACACCTTC
TRBD1	TRBJ1-5	NA	TRBV2	15	CASRDRVYSNQPQHF	TGTGCCAGCCGGGACAGAGTTTATAGCAATCAGCCCCAGCATTTT
NA	TRBJ2-3	NA	TRBV20-1	10	CSASTDTQYF	TGCAGTGCCTCCACAGATACGCAGTATTTT
TRBD1	TRBJ1-2	NA	TRBV30	15	CAWSTSDRGLYGYTF	TGTGCCTGGAGTACCTCCGACAGGGGGCTCTATGGCTACACCTTC
NA	TRBJ1-6	few	TRBV6-5	14	CASMSRSYNSPLHF	TGTGCCAGCATGAGCAGGTCCTATAATTCACCCCTCCACTTT
TRBD1	TRBJ1-4	NA	TRBV28	14	CASRSGTGGEKLFF	TGTGCCAGCAGGTCCGGGACAGGGGGCGAGAAACTGTTTTTT
NA	TRBJ1-1	few	TRBV7-3	15	CASSLRRQGRTEAFF	TGTGCCAGCAGCTTAAGACGGCAGGGAAGGACTGAAGCTTTCTTT
NA	TRBJ1-1	NA	TRBV11-2	12	CASRFSPTEAFF	TGTGCCAGCAGATTTAGCCCCACTGAAGCTTTCTTT
TRBD1	TRBJ1-1	NA	TRBV7-2	12	CASSSNRGQAFF	TGTGCCAGCAGCTCCAACAGGGGGCAGGCTTTCTTT
NA	TRBJ1-5	few	TRBV27	13	CASSLTINQPQHF	TGTGCCAGCAGTTTGACTATCAATCAGCCCCAGCATTTT
TRBD1	TRBJ2-1	NA	TRBV9	15	CASSVTGTVYNEQFF	TGTGCCAGCAGCGTTACCGGGACAGTCTACAATGAGCAGTTCTTC
NA	TRBJ1-4	few	TRBV9	16	CASSPGVGGGDEKLFF	TGTGCCAGCAGCCCTGGAGTCGGAGGGGGGGATGAAAAACTGTTTTTT
TRBD1	TRBJ1-1	NA	TRBV2	18	CASSDIPGQGFGNTEAFF	TGTGCCAGCAGTGATATTCCGGGACAGGGTTTCGGGAACACTGAAGCTTTCTTT
NA	TRBJ1-1	NA	TRBV28	14	CASSPTDLNTEAFF	TGTGCCAGCAGCCCGACAGATTTGAACACTGAAGCTTTCTTT
NA	TRBJ1-2	NA	TRBV30	13	CAWSKGQRVFYTF	TGTGCCTGGAGTAAGGGACAAAGGGTATTCTACACCTTC